This T cell receptor (beta chain) stems from a study of T cells in Graves' hyperthyroidism and ophthalmopathy. On the study more broadly: Peripheral blood collection took place at initial diagnosis, before any treatment.

Study-wide results and caveats: Blood also held most thyroid clonotypes expanded beyond 0.001.

This CDR3 has 15 residues. Germline CDR1 and CDR2: SGHRS and YFSETQ. The V end was cut by 7 bases, the J end by 0 bases, with 17 bases between. It was uncontrolled infection, other autoimmune disease, pregnancy or lactation that excluded patients. Clinicians diagnosed patients from clinical symptoms, serum thyroxine and TRAb, thyroid ultrasound and orbital computed tomography. The CDR3 regions of TCR beta were amplified from RNA transcripts. The HTBI primer set was used in a first-round RT-PCR of the TCR CDR3. MiXCR was run by TCRdb on the multiplex PCR reads, yielding one entry per CDR3 protein. The data hold fewer than 500,000 distinct CDR3 sequences, with roughly 15% observed a single time. This clonotype was observed many times. The antigen remains undetermined.

The chain employs TRBV5-1 and TRBJ2-7; D remains unclear. The receptor comes from a man aged 18 to 29 with Graves' ophthalmopathy. Sequencing was carried out using blood. The CDR3 loop reads CASVSRNPFSYEQYF. The CDR3 nucleotides are TGCGCCAGCGTGTCGAGGAACCCCTTCTCCTACGAGCAGTACTTC.